This paragraph covers one TCR beta chain sequence. Under the authors' procedure: Researchers report that nucleated cell counts were estimated from reference gene primer amplification. TCRdb keeps only in-frame clones here, not all; method: immunoSEQ multiplex PCR. That table furnishes V, J and clone size, whereas the DNA furnished D and trimming. The data hold about 60,000 clones, with around 90% observed a single time. These data originate in a study of blood T cell repertoires in COVID-19. Study-wide context: The United States, Italy and Spain supplied acute and convalescent COVID-19 samples. The analysed material was cDNA or gDNA that came from T cells, B-cell-depleted T cells, or PBMCs.

V gave up 6 bases and J gave up 8 bases, with 17 bases separating them. CDR1 is MNHEY and CDR2 is SMNVEV in the germline V gene (reference sequence). This CDR3 is 15 amino acids long. The sequence derives from a man aged 60 to 69 with acute or convalescent COVID-19. Sequencing was performed on peripheral blood. The chain employs TRBV27 and TRBJ1-6, with a possible D match to TRBD1 (5 bases). The CDR3 here is CASSLAGTWYSPLHF. DNA of the CDR3: TGTGCCAGCAGCCTAGCGGGGACCTGGTATTCACCCCTCCACTTT.